This T cell receptor beta chain was profiled in a study of blood T cell repertoires in COVID-19. Study processing details: Estimates of nucleated cell counts were drawn from the amplification of reference gene primers. TCRdb keeps only in-frame clones here, not all; method: immunoSEQ multiplex PCR. V, J and clone size derive from that table, while D and trimming were established from the DNA sequence. The data show 140,000 to 150,000 clones, more than 60% seen once. This TCR was recovered from a man in his fifties or sixties with acute or convalescent COVID-19. The material sequenced was peripheral blood.

For the CDR3, the DNA is TGCGCCAGCAGCCACTATATGATAATCTTTAATTCACCCCTCCACTTT. Translation: CASSHYMIIFNSPLHF. The V gene is TRBV4-1, the J gene TRBJ1-6; D not resolved. The CDR3 is 16 residues long. CDR1 is MGHRA, CDR2 YSYEKL, per germline. Trimming cost V 3 bases and J 6 bases, with 15 bases left between them.